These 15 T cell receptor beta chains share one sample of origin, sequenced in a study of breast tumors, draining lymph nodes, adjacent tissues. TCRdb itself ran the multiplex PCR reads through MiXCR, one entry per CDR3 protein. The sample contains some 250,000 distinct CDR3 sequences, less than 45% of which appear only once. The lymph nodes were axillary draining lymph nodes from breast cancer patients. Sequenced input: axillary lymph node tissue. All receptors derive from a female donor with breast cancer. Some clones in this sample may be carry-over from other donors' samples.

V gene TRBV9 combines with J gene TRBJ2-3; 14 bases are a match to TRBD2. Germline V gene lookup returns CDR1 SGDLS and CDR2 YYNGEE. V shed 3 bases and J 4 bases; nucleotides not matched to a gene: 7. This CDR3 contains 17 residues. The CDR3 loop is CASSAGLAGAGPDTQYF. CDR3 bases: TGTGCCAGCAGCGCGGGACTAGCGGGAGCGGGCCCAGATACGCAGTATTTT.

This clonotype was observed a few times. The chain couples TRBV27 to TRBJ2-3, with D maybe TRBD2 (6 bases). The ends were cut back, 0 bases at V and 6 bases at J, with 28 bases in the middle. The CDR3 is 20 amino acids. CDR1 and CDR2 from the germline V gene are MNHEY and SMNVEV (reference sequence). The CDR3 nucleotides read TGTGCCAGCAGTTTATCGATTGCGGGGAAACTCTCCTACACGGCGGATACGCAGTATTTT. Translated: CASSLSIAGKLSYTADTQYF.

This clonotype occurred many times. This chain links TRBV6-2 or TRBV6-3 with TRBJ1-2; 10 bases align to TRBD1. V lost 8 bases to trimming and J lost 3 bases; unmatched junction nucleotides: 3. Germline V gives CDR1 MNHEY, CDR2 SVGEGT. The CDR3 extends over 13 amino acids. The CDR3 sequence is CASRDRGYYGYTF. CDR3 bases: TGTGCCAGCCGGGACAGGGGCTACTATGGCTACACCTTC.

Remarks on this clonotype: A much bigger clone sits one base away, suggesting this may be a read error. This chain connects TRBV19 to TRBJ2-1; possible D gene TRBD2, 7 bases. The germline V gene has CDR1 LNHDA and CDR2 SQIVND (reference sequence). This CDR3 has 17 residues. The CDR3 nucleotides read TGTGCCAGTAGCCATCTGAGGACAGCGGGAACCTACAATGATCAGTTCTTC. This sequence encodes CASSHLRTAGTYNDQFF.

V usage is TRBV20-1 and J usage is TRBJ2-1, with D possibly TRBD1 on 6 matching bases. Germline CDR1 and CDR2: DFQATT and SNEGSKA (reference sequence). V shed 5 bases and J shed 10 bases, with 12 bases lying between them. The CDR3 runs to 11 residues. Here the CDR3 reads CSAGTGPEQFF. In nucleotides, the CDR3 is TGCAGTGCTGGAACAGGGCCCGAGCAGTTCTTC.

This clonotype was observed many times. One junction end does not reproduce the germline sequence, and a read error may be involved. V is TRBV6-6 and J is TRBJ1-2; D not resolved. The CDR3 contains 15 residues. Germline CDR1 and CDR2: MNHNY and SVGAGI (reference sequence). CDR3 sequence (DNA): TGTGCCAGCAGTCACTCGTCCGGATCTAACTATGGCTACACCTTC. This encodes CASSHSSGSNYGYTF.

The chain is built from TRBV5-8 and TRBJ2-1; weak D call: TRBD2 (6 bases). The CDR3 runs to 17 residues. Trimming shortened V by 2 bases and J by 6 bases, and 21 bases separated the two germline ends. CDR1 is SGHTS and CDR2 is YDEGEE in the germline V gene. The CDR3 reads CASSFFVAGTLGNEQFF. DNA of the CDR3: TGTGCCAGCAGCTTTTTTGTCGCTGGGACTCTAGGCAATGAGCAGTTCTTC.

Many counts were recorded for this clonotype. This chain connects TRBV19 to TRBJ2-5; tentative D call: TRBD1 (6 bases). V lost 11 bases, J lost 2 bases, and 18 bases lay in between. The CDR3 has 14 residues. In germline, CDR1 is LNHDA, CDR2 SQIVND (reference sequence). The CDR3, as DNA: TGTGCCTCTAAAGGGACACTGACTCAAGAGACCCAGTACTTC. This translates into CASKGTLTQETQYF.

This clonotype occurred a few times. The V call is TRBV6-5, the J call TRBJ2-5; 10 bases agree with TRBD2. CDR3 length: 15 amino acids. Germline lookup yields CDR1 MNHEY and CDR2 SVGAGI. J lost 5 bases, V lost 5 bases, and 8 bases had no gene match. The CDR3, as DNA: TGTGCCAGCAGTCGCCAGCGGGGGGGCCAGGAGACCCAGTACTTC. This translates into CASSRQRGGQETQYF.

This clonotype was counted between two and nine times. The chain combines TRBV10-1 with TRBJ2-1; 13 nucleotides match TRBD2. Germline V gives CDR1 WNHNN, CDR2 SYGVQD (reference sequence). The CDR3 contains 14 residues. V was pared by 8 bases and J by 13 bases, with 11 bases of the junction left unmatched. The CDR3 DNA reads TGCGCCAGCTCGGGGCCTGGACTAGCGGGAGAACAGTTCTTC. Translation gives CASSGPGLAGEQFF.

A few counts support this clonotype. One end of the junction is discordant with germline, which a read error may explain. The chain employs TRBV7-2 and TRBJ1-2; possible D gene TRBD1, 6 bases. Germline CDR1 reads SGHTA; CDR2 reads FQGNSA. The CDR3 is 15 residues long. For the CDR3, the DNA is TGTGCCAGCAGCTTAGAGGCCAGGGGAAGGGATGGCTACCCCTTC. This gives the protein CASSLEARGRDGYPF.

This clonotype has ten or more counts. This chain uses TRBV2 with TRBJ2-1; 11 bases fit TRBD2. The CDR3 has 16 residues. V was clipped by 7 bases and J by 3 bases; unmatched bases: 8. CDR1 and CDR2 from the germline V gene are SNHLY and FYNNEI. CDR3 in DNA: TGTGCCAGCACCACATTGGGACTAGCGGACTACAATGAGCAGTTCTTC. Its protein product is CASTTLGLADYNEQFF.

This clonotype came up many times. CDR3 protein: CASSSRAFYGYTF. The CDR3 DNA follows: TGTGCCAGCAGCTCAAGGGCTTTTTATGGCTACACCTTC. The gene calls are TRBV27 and TRBJ1-2; D remains unclear. CDR1 MNHEY and CDR2 SMNVEV come from the germline V gene (reference sequence). The CDR3 covers 13 residues. V was cut by 6 bases and J by 5 bases, with 13 bases left in between.

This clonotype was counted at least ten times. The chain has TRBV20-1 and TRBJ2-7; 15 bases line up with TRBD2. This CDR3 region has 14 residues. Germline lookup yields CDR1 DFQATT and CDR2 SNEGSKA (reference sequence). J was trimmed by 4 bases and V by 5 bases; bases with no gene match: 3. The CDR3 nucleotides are TGCAGTGCTGGACTAGCGGGAGGGAGGTACGAGCAGTACTTC. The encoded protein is CSAGLAGGRYEQYF.

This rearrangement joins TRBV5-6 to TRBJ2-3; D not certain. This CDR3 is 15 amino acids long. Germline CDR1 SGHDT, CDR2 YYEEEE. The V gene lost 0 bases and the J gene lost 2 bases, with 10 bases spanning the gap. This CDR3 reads CASSLGPPSTDTQYF. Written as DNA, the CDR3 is TGTGCCAGCAGCTTGGGACCTCCCTCCACAGATACGCAGTATTTT.